This TCR beta chain was found in a study of blood T cell repertoires in COVID-19. Study background: The analysed material was cDNA or gDNA that came from T cells, B-cell-depleted T cells, or PBMCs.

CDR3 length: 11 residues. The germline gives CDR1 SEHNR, CDR2 FQNEAQ (reference sequence). J gave up 7 bases and V 8 bases, and 5 bases lay outside the gene matches. As processed by the authors: Nucleated cell number was recorded as an estimate derived from reference gene primer amplification. Sequencing was performed with immunoSEQ multiplex PCR; in TCRdb, only in-frame clones are kept and a portion is missing. D and trimming were read from the DNA, whereas the V and J calls and clone size are those reported in that table. The sample contains 55,000 to 95,000 clones, 65% to 85% of which appear only once.

Input material: peripheral blood. This sequence joins TRBV7-9 and TRBJ2-7; TRBD1 matches 7 bases. This sequence originates from a woman aged 55-70 years with acute or convalescent COVID-19. CDR3 nucleotide sequence: TGTGCCAGCTCCTCAGGGGGTGAGCAGTACTTC. It yields the protein CASSSGGEQYF.